The clone carrying this T cell receptor (beta chain) appeared once. This sample was taken from a study of blood T cell repertoires in COVID-19. Trimming removed 4 bases at V and 1 base at J, with 7 bases between. CDR1 and CDR2 (germline): WNHNN, SYGVQD (reference sequence). The CDR3 is 13 amino acids. Original processing methods: Amplification with reference gene primers provided the estimates of nucleated cell counts. Sequencing used immunoSEQ multiplex PCR; TCRdb keeps in-frame clones, though not all of them. V, J and clone size are those of that table, while D and trimming were read from the DNA. The table lists nearly 350,000 clones, around nine tenths of them singletons, with roughly 3.3% in the top ten.

Sequencing input: peripheral blood. The J gene is TRBJ1-1, the V gene TRBV10-1; D might be TRBD1 (5 bases). This TCR derives from a woman aged 18-35 years who had recovered from COVID-19. The CDR3 DNA follows: TGCGCCAGCAGTGGGACAACGAACACTGAAGCTTTCTTT. This translates into CASSGTTNTEAFF.